Presented here are 11 T cell receptor beta chains from one specimen sequenced in a study of memory CD4+ T cells and cytomegalovirus serostatus. Single viable CD3+CD4+CD8-CD45RO+ cells were sorted as the memory CD4+ T cells. Here immunoSEQ multiplex PCR was the method, and the copy in TCRdb shows in-frame clones only, minus some. Of under 40,000 clones detected, roughly 85% appear once; the ten largest clones hold about 5.8%. Sequenced: memory CD4+ T cells from blood. These receptor sequences come from an adult in good health and CMV-seropositive.

V is TRBV5-6 and J is TRBJ1-2; TRBD1 matches 8 bases. The germline V gene encodes CDR1 SGHDT and CDR2 YYEEEE. The V and J ends lost 4 bases and 4 bases, in that order; junction bases with no gene match: 6. The CDR3 is 14 amino acids. CDR3 DNA: TGTGCCAGCAGCACAGACAGGGGCTTCTATGGCTACACCTTC. Protein sequence: CASSTDRGFYGYTF.

The V and J genes are TRBV5-1 and TRBJ1-2, with D unclear. The germline gives CDR1 SGHRS, CDR2 YFSETQ. CDR3 length equals 13 residues. Between the trimmed V and J ends, which lost 4 bases and 2 bases, there was a span of 9 bases. The CDR3 region has the DNA TGCGCCAGCAGCCAGGCCGGCAACTATGGCTACACCTTC. Residues: CASSQAGNYGYTF.

This chain uses TRBV4-3 with TRBJ1-1; D unclear. The length of the CDR3 is 14 residues. The V gene lost 2 bases and the J gene lost 4 bases, with 11 bases spanning the gap. Germline V gene data show CDR1 as LGHNA and CDR2 as YSLEER. The CDR3 region has the DNA TGCGCCAGCAGCCAAAACATGGGGAGCACTGAAGCTTTCTTT. Its protein is CASSQNMGSTEAFF.

This chain joins TRBV5-5 and TRBJ1-4, with 8 bases that match TRBD1. V lost 0 bases to trimming and J lost 8 bases; unmatched junction nucleotides: 6. In germline, CDR1 is SGHKS, CDR2 YYEKEE (reference sequence). The CDR3 totals 15 residues. The CDR3 region has the DNA TGTGCCAGCAGCTTGGGGCAGGGGGCTTGGGAAAAACTGTTTTTT. It encodes CASSLGQGAWEKLFF.

This clone turned up a few times. This rearrangement joins TRBV18 to TRBJ1-1, with 7 bases lining up with TRBD1. The germline gives CDR1 KGHSH, CDR2 LQKENI. CDR3 length: 12 residues. J gave up 7 bases and V 6 bases, and 5 bases lay outside the gene matches. The DNA of the CDR3 is TGTGCCAGCTCTCTCCGGGACAGTGAAGCTTTCTTT. Encoded protein: CASSLRDSEAFF.

As regards this clone: Other DNA sequences of this sample code for an identical CDR3. CDR3 bases: TGTGCCAGCAGGGGCCTTAGCAATCAGCCCCAGCATTTT. It encodes CASRGLSNQPQHF. The chain carries TRBV2 and TRBJ1-5; D not resolved. This CDR3 has 13 residues. Germline lookup yields CDR1 SNHLY and CDR2 FYNNEI. Trimming cost V 6 bases and J 0 bases, with 6 bases left between them.

The V call is TRBV5-1, the J call TRBJ1-1; TRBD1 matches 7 bases. This CDR3 comprises 16 residues. CDR1 is SGHRS and CDR2 is YFSETQ in the germline V gene. The V segment lost 0 bases and the J segment 2 bases; nucleotides outside the gene matches: 7. The CDR3 sequence is CASSLASGGYNTEAFF. As DNA, the CDR3 is TGCGCCAGCAGCTTGGCTTCAGGGGGTTACAACACTGAAGCTTTCTTT.

The V and J genes are TRBV18 and TRBJ1-6; 8 nucleotides align to TRBD1. CDR3 length: 16 residues. Germline lookup yields CDR1 KGHSH and CDR2 LQKENI. J gave up 10 bases and V 4 bases, and 12 bases lay outside the gene matches. The CDR3 region is CASSLYPGQGDSPLHF. DNA for the CDR3: TGTGCCAGCTCACTCTACCCCGGACAGGGAGACTCACCCCTCCACTTT.

This chain joins TRBV7-8 and TRBJ2-2, with D unclear. V lost 2 bases and J 0 bases, leaving 10 bases between the germline ends. The CDR3 runs 16 residues. CDR1 is SGHVS, CDR2 FQNEAQ, per germline. The CDR3 loop reads CASSLTRSANTGELFF. In DNA, the CDR3 is TGTGCCAGCAGCTTAACTCGATCGGCGAACACCGGGGAGCTGTTTTTT.

This clone was observed a single time. The genes are TRBV11-2 and TRBJ1-2; D may be TRBD1 (5 bases). The CDR3 runs to 14 residues. CDR1 and CDR2 (germline): SGHAT, FQNNGV. Trimming left V 5 bases short and J 12 bases short, with 22 bases between. The CDR3 loop is CASSLLRMTATDTF. The CDR3, as DNA: TGTGCCAGCAGCCTTCTTAGAATGACAGCTACTGACACCTTC.

The J gene is TRBJ2-3, the V gene TRBV9; D uncertain. The V gene lost 4 bases and the J gene lost 0 bases, with 6 bases spanning the gap. The CDR3 length is 13 residues. Germline V CDR1 and CDR2: SGDLS, YYNGEE. The CDR3 DNA follows: TGTGCCAGCAGCAAAACTAGCACAGATACGCAGTATTTT. This encodes CASSKTSTDTQYF.